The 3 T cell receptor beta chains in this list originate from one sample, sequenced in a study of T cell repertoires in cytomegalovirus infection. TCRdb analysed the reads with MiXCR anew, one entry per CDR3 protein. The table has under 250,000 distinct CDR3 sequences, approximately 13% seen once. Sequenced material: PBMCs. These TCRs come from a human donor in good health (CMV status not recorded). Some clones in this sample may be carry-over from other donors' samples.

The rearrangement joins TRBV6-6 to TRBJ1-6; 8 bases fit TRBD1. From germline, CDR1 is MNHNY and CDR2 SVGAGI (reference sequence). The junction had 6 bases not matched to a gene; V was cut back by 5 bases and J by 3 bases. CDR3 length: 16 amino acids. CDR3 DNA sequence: TGTGCCAGCAGTCGAGGACAGGGCCGCTATAATTCACCCCTCCACTTT. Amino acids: CASSRGQGRYNSPLHF.

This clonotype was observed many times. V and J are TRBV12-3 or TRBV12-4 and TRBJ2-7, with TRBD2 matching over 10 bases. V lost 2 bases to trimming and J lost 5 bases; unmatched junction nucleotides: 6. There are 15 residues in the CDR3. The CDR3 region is CASSLQAGGPHEQYF. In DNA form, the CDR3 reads TGTGCCAGCAGTTTACAAGCGGGAGGGCCCCACGAGCAGTACTTC.

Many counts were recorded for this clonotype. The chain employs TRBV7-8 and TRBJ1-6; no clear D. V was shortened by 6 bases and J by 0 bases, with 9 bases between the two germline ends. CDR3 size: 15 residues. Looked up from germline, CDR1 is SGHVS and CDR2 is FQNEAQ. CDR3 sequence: CASSRESSYNSPLHF. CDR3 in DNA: TGTGCCAGCAGTCGCGAGAGCTCCTATAATTCACCCCTCCACTTT.